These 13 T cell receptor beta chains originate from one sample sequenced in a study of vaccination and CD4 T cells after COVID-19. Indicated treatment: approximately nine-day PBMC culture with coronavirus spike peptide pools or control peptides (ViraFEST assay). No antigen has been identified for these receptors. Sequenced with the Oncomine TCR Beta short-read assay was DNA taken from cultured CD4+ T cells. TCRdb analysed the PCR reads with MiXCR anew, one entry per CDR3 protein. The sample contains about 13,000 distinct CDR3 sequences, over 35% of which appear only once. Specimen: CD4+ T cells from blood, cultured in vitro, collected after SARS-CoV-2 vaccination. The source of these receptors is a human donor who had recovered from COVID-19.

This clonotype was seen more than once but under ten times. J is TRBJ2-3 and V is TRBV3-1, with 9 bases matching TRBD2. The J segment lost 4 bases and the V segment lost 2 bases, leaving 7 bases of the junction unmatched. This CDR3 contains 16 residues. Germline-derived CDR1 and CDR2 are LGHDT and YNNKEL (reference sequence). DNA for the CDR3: TGTGCCAGCAGCCAACAGTTAGCGGGAGCCTCAGATACGCAGTATTTT. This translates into CASSQQLAGASDTQYF.

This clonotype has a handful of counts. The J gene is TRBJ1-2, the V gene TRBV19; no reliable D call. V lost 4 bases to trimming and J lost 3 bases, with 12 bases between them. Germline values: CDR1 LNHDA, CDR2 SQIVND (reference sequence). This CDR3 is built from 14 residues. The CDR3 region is CASSRYRADYGYTF. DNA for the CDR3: TGTGCCAGTAGTAGGTATAGGGCCGACTATGGCTACACCTTC.

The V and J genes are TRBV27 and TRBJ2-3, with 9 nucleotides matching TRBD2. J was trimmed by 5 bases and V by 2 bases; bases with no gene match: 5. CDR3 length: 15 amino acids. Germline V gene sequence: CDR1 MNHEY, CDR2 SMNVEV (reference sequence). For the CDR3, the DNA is TGTGCCAGCAGTTTACTAGCGGGGTACGGAGATACGCAGTATTTT. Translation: CASSLLAGYGDTQYF.

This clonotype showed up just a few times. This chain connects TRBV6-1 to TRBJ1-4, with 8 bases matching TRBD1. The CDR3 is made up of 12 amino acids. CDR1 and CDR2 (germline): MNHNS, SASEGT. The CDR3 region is CVSQGVGEKLFF. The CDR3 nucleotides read TGTGTATCACAGGGGGTGGGTGAAAAACTGTTTTTT.

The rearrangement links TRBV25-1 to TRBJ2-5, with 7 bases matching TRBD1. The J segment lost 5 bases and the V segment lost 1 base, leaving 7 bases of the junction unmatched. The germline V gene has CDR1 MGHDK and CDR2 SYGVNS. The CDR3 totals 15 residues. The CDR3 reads CASSEFKGGPETQYF. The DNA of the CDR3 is TGTGCCAGCAGTGAATTTAAAGGGGGCCCGGAGACCCAGTACTTC.

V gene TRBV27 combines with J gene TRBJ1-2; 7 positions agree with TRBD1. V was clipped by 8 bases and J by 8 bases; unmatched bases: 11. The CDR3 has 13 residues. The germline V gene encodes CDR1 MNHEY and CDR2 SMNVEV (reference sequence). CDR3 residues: CASRSTGDFGYTF. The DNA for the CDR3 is TGTGCCAGCCGCAGCACAGGGGATTTCGGCTACACCTTC.

The DNA for the CDR3 is TGTGCCAGCAGTGCACTAGCGTACCAAGAGACCCAGTACTTC. It encodes CASSALAYQETQYF. This sequence joins TRBV28 and TRBJ2-5, with 7 bases that match TRBD2. The CDR3 contains 14 residues. Trimming cost V 5 bases and J 0 bases; bases outside gene matches: 3. Germline CDR1 reads MDHEN; CDR2 reads SYDVKM.

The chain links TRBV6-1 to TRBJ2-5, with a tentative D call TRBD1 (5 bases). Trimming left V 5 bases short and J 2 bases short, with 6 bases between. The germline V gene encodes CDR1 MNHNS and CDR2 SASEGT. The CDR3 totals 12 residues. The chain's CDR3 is CASSQGQETQYF. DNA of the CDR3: TGTGCCAGCAGTCAGGGACAAGAGACCCAGTACTTC.

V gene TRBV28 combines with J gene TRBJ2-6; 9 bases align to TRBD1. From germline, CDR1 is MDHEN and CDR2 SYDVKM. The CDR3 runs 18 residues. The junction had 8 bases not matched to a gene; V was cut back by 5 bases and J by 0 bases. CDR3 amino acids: CASSTPTGGHSGANVLTF. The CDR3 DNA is TGTGCCAGCAGTACCCCGACAGGGGGACACTCTGGGGCCAACGTCCTGACTTTC.

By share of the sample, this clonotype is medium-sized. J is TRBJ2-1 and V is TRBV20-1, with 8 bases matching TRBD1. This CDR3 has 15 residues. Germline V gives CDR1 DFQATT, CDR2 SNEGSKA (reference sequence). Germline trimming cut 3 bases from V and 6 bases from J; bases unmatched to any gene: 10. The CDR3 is CSARMTGDVGNEQFF. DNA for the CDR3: TGCAGTGCTAGGATGACAGGGGATGTTGGCAATGAGCAGTTCTTC.

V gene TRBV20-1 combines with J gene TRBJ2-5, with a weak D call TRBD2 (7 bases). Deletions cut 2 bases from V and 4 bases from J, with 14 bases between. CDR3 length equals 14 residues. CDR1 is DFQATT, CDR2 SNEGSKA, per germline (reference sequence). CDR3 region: CSARTGRVSETQYF. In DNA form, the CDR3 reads TGCAGTGCTAGAACAGGGAGGGTATCAGAGACCCAGTACTTC.

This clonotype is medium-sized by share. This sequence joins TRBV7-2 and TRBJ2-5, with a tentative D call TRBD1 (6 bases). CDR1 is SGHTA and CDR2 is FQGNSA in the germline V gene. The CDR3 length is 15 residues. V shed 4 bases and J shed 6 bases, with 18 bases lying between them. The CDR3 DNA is TGTGCCAGCAGCTCCCCGGGGACAAACCGGAAGACCCAGTACTTC. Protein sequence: CASSSPGTNRKTQYF.

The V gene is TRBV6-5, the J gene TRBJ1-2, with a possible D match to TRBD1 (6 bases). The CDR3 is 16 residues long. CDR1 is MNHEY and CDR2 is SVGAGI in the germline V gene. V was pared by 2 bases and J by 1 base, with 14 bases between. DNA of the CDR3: TGTGCCAGCAGTTACAGCCAGGGGCAGGGTAACTATGGCTACACCTTC. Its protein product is CASSYSQGQGNYGYTF.